This record covers a single T cell receptor beta chain. Its antigen is currently unknown. The V gene's germline CDR1 is MGHRA and CDR2 YSYEKL. The CDR3 spans 14 residues. Trimming shortened V by 3 bases and J by 5 bases, and 13 bases separated the two germline ends. The data are from a study of chemoradiotherapy in HPV16-positive cancers. Whole-study findings and limits: Candidate HPV-specific clones and E7-related TCR motifs grew in tumor during treatment.

Assay: immunoSEQ multiplex PCR; the TCRdb copy retains only in-frame clones and omits some. The sample consists of some 32,000 clones, around 89% of them appearing once. The chain recombines TRBV4-1 with TRBJ1-1; D possibly corresponds to TRBD1 (5 bases). The specimen was blood, collected from a patient who underwent chemoradiotherapy. This TCR derives from a human donor with HPV-associated anogenital cancer. CDR3 sequence reads: CASSHGGLMTEAFF. The DNA for the CDR3 is TGCGCCAGCAGCCATGGGGGATTGATGACTGAAGCTTTCTTT.